These T cell receptor beta chains were read from a single sample in a study of T cell repertoires in cytomegalovirus infection. TCRdb re-derived calls from the reads in MiXCR, one entry per CDR3 protein. The profile covers 300,000 or so distinct CDR3 sequences, with about 25% appearing a single time and roughly 14% taken by the ten largest. No cognate antigen is known for these TCRs. The starting material was cultured PBMCs, obtained from culture after CMV antigen stimulation. All receptors come from a human donor in good health (CMV status not recorded). Some clones in this sample may be carry-over from other donors' samples. Each CDR3 is given with its conserved first and last residue. The D gene is left open where the match is weak. Size is omitted from some rows. Given values are once, few, many or a class for expanded clones.

j_call clone_size d_call v_call cdr3_nt cdr3_aa
TRBJ1-1 few - TRBV19 TGTGCCAGTACCGAAACCAGGGCCGTGGGACAGAACACTGAAGCTTTCTTT CASTETRAVGQNTEAFF
TRBJ2-3 - TRBD1 TRBV7-8 TGTGCCAGCAGCTTCAGGGGGCACACAGATACGCAGTATTTT CASSFRGHTDTQYF
TRBJ2-2 few - TRBV19 TGTGCCAGTAGATCAGACGGGAAATGGTCCGGGGAGCTGTTTTTT CASRSDGKWSGELFF
TRBJ2-2 - TRBD2 TRBV6-1 TGTGCCAGCAGTTATCCCACCTTAGCGGGAGGGGGCACCGGGGAGCTGTTTTTT CASSYPTLAGGGTGELFF
TRBJ1-2 few - TRBV20-1 TGCAGTGCTAGAGACAGGGTGGCTAACTATGGCTACACCTTC CSARDRVANYGYTF
TRBJ2-1 - TRBD2 TRBV2 TGTGCCAGCAGCCACAGCGGGAGGATCTCCTACAATGAGCAGTTCTTC CASSHSGRISYNEQFF
TRBJ2-1 few TRBD2 TRBV7-2 TGTGCCAGCAGCTTAGCGGGACTAGCGACCAACTTCTTGTACAATGAGCAGTTCTTC CASSLAGLATNFLYNEQFF
TRBJ2-3 - TRBD1 TRBV28 TGTGCCAGCAGTTTAGTAGCGGACAGGGCAGATACGCAGTATTTT CASSLVADRADTQYF
TRBJ2-7 few TRBD1 TRBV28 TGTGCCAGCAACCCAGGGGGCTACGAGCAGTACTTC CASNPGGYEQYF
TRBJ1-1 few - TRBV6-2/TRBV6-3 TGTGCCAGCAGTTACTTCAGCAGCTCGGAAGCTTTCTTT CASSYFSSSEAFF
TRBJ2-1 few - TRBV14 TGTGCCAGCAGCCTCCTCCCCCCGACAGGCACTAAACAGTTCTTC CASSLLPPTGTKQFF
TRBJ1-2 - - TRBV7-2 TGTGCCAGCAGCCAGGGACGGCTGAATAACTATGGCTACACCTTC CASSQGRLNNYGYTF
TRBJ1-2 - TRBD1 TRBV20-1 TGCAGTGCTAGAGATCGGGGACAGGGGACGGGCTATGGCTACACCTTC CSARDRGQGTGYGYTF
TRBJ1-2 few - TRBV24-1 TGTGCCACCAGTGACCCCTTTGGAGCTAACTATGGCTACACCTTC CATSDPFGANYGYTF
TRBJ2-1 many - TRBV7-2 TGTGCCAGCAGCTTGGCTGGGATTCGAAATGAGCAGTTCTTC CASSLAGIRNEQFF
TRBJ2-1 - TRBD2 TRBV4-1 TGCGCCAGCAGCCGCCTTAGCGGGAGCGACGGCGTGAATGAGCAGTTCTTC CASSRLSGSDGVNEQFF
TRBJ2-1 - - TRBV12-3/TRBV12-4 TGTGCCAGCAGCTCATTCGGAGGGACCTACAATGAGCAGTTCTTC CASSSFGGTYNEQFF